These 4 T cell receptor beta chains originate from one sample sequenced in a study of blood T cells in healthy people across ages. Then a second PCR, running about 6 to 11 cycles, was carried out with a sample-barcoded 5' primer and a J-beta primer mix. TCRdb recomputed calls from the 5' RACE reads with MiXCR, one row per CDR3 protein. The sample lists hundreds of thousands of distinct CDR3 sequences; 56% were seen once. Material for sequencing was blood. The origin of the receptors is a man aged 35 to 55 in good health.

CDR3 sequence reads: CASSLTASGRCEAFF. CDR3 nucleotides: TGTGCCAGCAGTTTAACGGCCAGCGGGCGGTGTGAAGCTTTCTTT. The V gene is TRBV12-3 or TRBV12-4, the J gene TRBJ1-1; D gene ambiguous. V was pared by 2 bases and J by 7 bases, with 17 bases between. The CDR3 runs 15 residues.

This clonotype has a single count. The chain carries TRBV27 and TRBJ2-5, with D unclear. In germline, CDR1 is MNHEY, CDR2 SMNVEV (reference sequence). The CDR3 spans 14 residues. Trimming took off 1 base at V and 5 bases at J, with 11 bases between the two ends. This CDR3 reads CASSLYYWTETQYF. In DNA, the CDR3 is TGTGCCAGCAGTTTATACTATTGGACGGAGACCCAGTACTTC.

The V call is TRBV9, the J call TRBJ1-6; D remains ambiguous. This CDR3 is 14 amino acids long. CDR1 is SGDLS, CDR2 YYNGEE, per germline. V lost 4 bases to trimming and J lost 9 bases, with 14 bases between them. CDR3 in amino acids: CASSPSRTSSPLHF. CDR3 in DNA: TGTGCCAGCAGCCCTTCGAGGACCTCTTCACCCCTCCACTTT.

The chain uses TRBV7-8 and TRBJ1-4; D is undetermined. Per germline, CDR1 SGHVS and CDR2 FQNEAQ. The V end lost 2 bases, the J end lost 8 bases, and 12 bases lay between the germline ends. The CDR3 has 14 amino acids. The CDR3 nucleotides are TGTGCCAGCAGCTTATACCTAGGTCACGAAAAACTGTTTTTT. Translation gives CASSLYLGHEKLFF.